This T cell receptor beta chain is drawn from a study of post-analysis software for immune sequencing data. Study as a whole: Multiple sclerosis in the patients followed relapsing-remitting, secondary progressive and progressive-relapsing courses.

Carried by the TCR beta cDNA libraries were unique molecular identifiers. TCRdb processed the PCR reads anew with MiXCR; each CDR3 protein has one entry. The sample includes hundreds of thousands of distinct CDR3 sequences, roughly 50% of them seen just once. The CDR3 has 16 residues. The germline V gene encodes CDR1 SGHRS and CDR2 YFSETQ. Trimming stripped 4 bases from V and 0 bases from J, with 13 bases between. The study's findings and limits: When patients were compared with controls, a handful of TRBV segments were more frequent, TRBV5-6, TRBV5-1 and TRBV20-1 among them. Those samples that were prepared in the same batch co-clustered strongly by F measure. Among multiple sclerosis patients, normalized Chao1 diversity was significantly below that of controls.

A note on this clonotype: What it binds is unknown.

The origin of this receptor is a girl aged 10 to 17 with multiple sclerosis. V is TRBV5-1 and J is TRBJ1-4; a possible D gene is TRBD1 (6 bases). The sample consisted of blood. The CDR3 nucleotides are TGCGCCAGCAGCCCGATGGGGGGCTCAACTAATGAAAAACTGTTTTTT. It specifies CASSPMGGSTNEKLFF.